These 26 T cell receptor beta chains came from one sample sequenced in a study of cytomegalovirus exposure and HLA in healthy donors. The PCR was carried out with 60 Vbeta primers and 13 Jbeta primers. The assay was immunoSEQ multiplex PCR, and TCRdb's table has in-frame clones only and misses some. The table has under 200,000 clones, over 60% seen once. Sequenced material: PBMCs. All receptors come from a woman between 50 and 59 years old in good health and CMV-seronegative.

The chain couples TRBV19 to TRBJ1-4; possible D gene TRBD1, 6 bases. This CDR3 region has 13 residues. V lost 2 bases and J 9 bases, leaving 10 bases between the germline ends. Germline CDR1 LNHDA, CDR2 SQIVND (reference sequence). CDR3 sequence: CASSISTGKKLFF. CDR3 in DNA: TGTGCCAGTAGTATATCTACAGGGAAAAAACTGTTTTTT.

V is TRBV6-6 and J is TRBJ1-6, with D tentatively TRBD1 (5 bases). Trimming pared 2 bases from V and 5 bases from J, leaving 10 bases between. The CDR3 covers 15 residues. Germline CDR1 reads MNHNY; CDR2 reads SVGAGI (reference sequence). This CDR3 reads CASSYRLGDNSPLHF. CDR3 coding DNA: TGTGCCAGCAGTTACCGTCTAGGGGATAATTCACCCCTCCACTTT.

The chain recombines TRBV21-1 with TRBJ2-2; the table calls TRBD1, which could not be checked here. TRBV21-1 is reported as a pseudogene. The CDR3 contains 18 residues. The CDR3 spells CASSPHPAITGNTGELFF. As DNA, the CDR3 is TGTGCCAGCAGCCCACACCCAGCAATTACAGGGAACACCGGGGAGCTGTTTTTT.

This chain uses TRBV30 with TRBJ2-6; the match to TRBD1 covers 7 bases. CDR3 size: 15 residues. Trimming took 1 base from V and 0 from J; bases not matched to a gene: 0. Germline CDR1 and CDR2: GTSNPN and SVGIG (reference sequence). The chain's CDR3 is CAWSGDSSGANVLTF. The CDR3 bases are TGTGCCTGGAGTGGGGACAGCTCTGGGGCCAACGTCCTGACTTTC.

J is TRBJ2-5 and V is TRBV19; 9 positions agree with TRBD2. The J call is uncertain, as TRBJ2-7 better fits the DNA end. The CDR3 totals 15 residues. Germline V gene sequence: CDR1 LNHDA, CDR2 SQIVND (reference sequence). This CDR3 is CASSPAGGATYEQYF. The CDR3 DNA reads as TGTGCCAGTAGTCCCGCGGGAGGGGCAACCTACGAGCAGTACTTC.

CDR3 in DNA: TGTGCCAGTCGGTACCAAGAGACCCAGTACTTC. Encoded protein: CASRYQETQYF. The chain uses TRBV2 and TRBJ2-5, with unresolved D. This CDR3 contains 11 residues. Germline assignment: CDR1 SNHLY and CDR2 FYNNEI. V was cut by 9 bases and J by 0 bases, with 5 bases left in between.

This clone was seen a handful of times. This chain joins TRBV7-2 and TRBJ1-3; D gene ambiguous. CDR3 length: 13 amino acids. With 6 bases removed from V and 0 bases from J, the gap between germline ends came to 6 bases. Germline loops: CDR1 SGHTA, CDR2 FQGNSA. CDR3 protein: CASRQASGNTIYF. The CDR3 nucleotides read TGTGCCAGCAGGCAGGCCTCTGGAAACACCATATATTTT.

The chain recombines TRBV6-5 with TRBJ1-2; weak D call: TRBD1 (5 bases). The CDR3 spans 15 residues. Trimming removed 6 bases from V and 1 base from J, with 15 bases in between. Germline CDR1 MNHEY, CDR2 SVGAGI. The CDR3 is CASSGGRQLNYGYTF. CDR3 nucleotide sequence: TGTGCCAGCAGCGGAGGGAGACAGCTTAACTATGGCTACACCTTC.

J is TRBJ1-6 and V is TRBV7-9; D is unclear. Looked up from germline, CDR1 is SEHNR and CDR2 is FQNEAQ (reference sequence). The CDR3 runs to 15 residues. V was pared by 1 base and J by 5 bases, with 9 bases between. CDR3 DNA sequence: TGTGCCAGCAGCTTAGGGAGTAGTGATAATTCACCCCTCCACTTT. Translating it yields CASSLGSSDNSPLHF. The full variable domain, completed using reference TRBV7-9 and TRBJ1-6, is DTGVSQNPRHKITKRGQNVTFRCDPISEHNRLYWYRQTLGQGPEFLTYFQNEAQLEKSRLLSDRFSAERPKGSFSTLEIQRTEQGDSAMYLCASSLGSSDNSPLHFGNGTRLTVT.

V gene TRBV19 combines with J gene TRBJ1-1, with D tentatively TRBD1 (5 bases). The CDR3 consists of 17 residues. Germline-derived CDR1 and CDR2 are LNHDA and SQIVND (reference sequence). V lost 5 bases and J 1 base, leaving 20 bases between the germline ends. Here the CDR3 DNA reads TGTGCCAGTAGTCCGTCCGGGGGGGTTCGACGGAACACTGAAGCTTTCTTT. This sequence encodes CASSPSGGVRRNTEAFF.

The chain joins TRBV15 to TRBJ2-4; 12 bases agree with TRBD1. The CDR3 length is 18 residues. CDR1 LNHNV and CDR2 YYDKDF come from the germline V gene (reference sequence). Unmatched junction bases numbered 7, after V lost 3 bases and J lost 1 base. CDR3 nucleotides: TGTGCCACCAGCAGGGGGGACAGGGGGCTCAGGGCCAAAAACATTCAGTACTTC. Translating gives CATSRGDRGLRAKNIQYF. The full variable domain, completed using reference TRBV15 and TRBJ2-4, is DAMVIQNPRYQVTQFGKPVTLSCSQTLNHNVMYWYQQKSSQAPKLLFHYYDKDFNNEADTPDNFQSRRPNTSFCFLDIRSPGLGDTAMYLCATSRGDRGLRAKNIQYFGAGTRLSVL.

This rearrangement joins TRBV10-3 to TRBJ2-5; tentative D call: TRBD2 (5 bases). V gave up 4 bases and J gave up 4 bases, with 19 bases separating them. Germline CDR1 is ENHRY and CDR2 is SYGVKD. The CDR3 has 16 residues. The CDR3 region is CAISAPRGLAVETQYF. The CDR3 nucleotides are TGTGCCATCAGTGCCCCCCGTGGGCTAGCCGTAGAGACCCAGTACTTC.

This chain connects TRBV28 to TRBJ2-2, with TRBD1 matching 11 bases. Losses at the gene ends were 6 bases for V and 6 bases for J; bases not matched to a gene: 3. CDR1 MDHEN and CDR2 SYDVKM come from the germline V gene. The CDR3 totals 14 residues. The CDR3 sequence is CASSEGQGAGELFF. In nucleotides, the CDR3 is TGTGCCAGCAGCGAGGGACAGGGGGCCGGGGAGCTGTTTTTT.

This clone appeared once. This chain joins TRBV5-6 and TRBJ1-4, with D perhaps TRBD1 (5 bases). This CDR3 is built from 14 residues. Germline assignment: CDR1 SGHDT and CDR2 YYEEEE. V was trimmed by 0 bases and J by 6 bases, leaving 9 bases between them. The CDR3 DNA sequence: TGTGCCAGCAGCTTGGCGGGCAGGGATGAAAAACTGTTTTTT. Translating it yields CASSLAGRDEKLFF. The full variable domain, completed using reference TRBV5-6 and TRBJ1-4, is DAGVTQSPTHLIKTRGQQVTLRCSPKSGHDTVSWYQQALGQGPQFIFQYYEEEERQRGNFPDRFSGHQFPNYSSELNVNALLLGDSALYLCASSLAGRDEKLFFGSGTQLSVL.

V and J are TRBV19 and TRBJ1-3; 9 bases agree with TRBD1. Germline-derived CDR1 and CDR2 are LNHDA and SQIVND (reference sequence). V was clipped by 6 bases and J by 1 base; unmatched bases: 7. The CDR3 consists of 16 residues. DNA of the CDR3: TGTGCCAGTAGCCGAACCGACAGGGGGTCTGGAAACACCATATATTTT. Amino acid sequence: CASSRTDRGSGNTIYF.

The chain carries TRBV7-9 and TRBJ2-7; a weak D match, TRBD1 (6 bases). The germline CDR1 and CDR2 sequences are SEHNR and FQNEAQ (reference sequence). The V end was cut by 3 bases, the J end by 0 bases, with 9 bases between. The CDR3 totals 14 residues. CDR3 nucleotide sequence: TGTGCCAGCAGCTTTGGACAGCCCTCCTACGAGCAGTACTTC. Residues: CASSFGQPSYEQYF.

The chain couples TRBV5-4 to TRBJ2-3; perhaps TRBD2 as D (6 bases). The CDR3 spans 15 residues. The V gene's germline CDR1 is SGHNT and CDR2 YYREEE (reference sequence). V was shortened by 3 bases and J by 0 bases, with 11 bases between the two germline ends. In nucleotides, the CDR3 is TGTGCCAGCAGCTCTCTAGCGTCTAGCACAGATACGCAGTATTTT. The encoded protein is CASSSLASSTDTQYF.

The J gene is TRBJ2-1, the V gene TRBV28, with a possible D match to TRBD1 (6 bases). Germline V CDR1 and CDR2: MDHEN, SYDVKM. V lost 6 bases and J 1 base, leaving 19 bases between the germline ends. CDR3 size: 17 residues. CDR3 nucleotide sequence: TGTGCCAGCAGATCTACGATATCTGACAGGTCCTACAATGAGCAGTTCTTC. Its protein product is CASRSTISDRSYNEQFF. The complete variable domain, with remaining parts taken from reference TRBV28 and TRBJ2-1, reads DVKVTQSSRYLVKRTGEKVFLECVQDMDHENMFWYRQDPGLGLRLIYFSYDVKMKEKGDIPEGYSVSREKKERFSLILESASTNQTSMYLCASRSTISDRSYNEQFFGPGTRLTVL.

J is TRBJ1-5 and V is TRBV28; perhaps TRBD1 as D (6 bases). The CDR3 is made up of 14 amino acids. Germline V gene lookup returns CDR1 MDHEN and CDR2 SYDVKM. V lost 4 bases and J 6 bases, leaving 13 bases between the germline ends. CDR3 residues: CASSSLTGIQPQHF. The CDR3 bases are TGTGCCAGCAGTTCCCTGACAGGCATTCAGCCCCAGCATTTT. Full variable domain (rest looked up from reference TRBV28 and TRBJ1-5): DVKVTQSSRYLVKRTGEKVFLECVQDMDHENMFWYRQDPGLGLRLIYFSYDVKMKEKGDIPEGYSVSREKKERFSLILESASTNQTSMYLCASSSLTGIQPQHFGDGTRLSIL.

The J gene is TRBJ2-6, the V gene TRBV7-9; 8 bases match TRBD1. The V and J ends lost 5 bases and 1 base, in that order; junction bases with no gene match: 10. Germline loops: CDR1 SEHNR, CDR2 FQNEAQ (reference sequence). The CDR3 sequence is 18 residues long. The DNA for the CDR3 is TGTGCCAGCAGCGCGGTGGACAGGGAATCGTCTGGGGCCAACGTCCTGACTTTC. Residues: CASSAVDRESSGANVLTF. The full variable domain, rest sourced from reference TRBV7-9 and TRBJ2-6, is DTGVSQNPRHKITKRGQNVTFRCDPISEHNRLYWYRQTLGQGPEFLTYFQNEAQLEKSRLLSDRFSAERPKGSFSTLEIQRTEQGDSAMYLCASSAVDRESSGANVLTFGAGSRLTVL.

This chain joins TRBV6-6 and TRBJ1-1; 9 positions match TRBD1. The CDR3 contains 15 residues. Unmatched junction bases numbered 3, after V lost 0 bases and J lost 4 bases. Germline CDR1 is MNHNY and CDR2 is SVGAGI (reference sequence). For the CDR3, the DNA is TGTGCCAGCAGTTACTCGAAGACAGGGGGCACTGAAGCTTTCTTT. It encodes CASSYSKTGGTEAFF.

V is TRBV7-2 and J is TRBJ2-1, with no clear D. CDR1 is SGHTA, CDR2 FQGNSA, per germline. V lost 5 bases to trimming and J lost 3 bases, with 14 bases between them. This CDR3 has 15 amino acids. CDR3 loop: CASSQERSLYNEQFF. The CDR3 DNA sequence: TGTGCCAGCAGCCAAGAGAGATCACTCTACAATGAGCAGTTCTTC.

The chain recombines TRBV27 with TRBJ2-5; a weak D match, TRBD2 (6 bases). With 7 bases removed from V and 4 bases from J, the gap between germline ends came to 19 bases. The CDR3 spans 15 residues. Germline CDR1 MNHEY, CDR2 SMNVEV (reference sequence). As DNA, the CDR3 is TGTGCCAGCACACCCATCAGCGGGCGGAGAGAGACCCAGTACTTC. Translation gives CASTPISGRRETQYF.

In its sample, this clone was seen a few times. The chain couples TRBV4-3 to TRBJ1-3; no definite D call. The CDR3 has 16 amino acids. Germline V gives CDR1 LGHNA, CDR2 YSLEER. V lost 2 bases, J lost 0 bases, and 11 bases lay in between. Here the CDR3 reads CASSQSTGSSGNTIYF. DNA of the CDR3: TGCGCCAGCAGCCAATCCACGGGAAGCTCTGGAAACACCATATATTTT.

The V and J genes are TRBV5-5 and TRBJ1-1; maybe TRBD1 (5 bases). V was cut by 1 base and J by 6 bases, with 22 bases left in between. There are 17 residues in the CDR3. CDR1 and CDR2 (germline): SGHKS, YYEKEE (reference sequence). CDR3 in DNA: TGTGCCAGCAGCTTGTATGGCGGGGGAAACCTTGGGGCTGAAGCTTTCTTT. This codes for CASSLYGGGNLGAEAFF.

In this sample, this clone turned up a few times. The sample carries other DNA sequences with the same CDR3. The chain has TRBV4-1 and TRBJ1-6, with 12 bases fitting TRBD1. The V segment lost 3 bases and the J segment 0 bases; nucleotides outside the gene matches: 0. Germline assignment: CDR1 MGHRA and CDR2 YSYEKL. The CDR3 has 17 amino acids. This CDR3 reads CASSQGQGASYNSPLHF. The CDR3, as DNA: TGCGCCAGCAGCCAGGGACAGGGGGCCTCCTATAATTCACCCCTCCACTTT.